The present TCR beta chain was sequenced within a study of blood T cell dynamics during melanoma immunotherapy. General observations from the study: PBMC repertoires of eventual disease-control patients split at W3 into clonality or diversity gains.

The J segment lost 3 bases and the V segment lost 3 bases, leaving 3 bases of the junction unmatched. The CDR3 runs to 14 residues. The germline gives CDR1 MNHEY, CDR2 SMNVEV (reference sequence). Each bulk PBMC sample had approximately 0.35 ug DNA loaded. The repertoire was sequenced with immunoSEQ multiplex PCR; TCRdb's copy has only in-frame clones and lacks some. The sample has roughly 15,000 clones, over 65% seen once; the top ten hold 4.6%. Time point here: pre-treatment baseline. Blood was drawn before treatment and at week 3 after checkpoint blockade. Response was assessed by RECIST 1.1 at 12 weeks, except a couple of rapid progressors. Note on this clone: The target antigen is unknown.

The rearrangement uses TRBV27 and TRBJ2-7; 9 positions match TRBD1. The source is a human donor with melanoma. The input for sequencing was blood, taken from a patient treated with checkpoint blockade. CDR3 nucleotide sequence: TGTGCCAGCAGTTTTTGGGACAGGGTCTACGAGCAGTACTTC. Translation: CASSFWDRVYEQYF.